This passage covers 20 T cell receptor beta chains from one sample sequenced in a study of CD8+ T cells in alopecia areata. Once RNA had been extracted, it was reverse transcribed into cDNA to act as the sequencing template. Assay used: immunoSEQ multiplex PCR; TCRdb lists only in-frame clones, some missing. Listed for the sample are around 300,000 clones, none seen a single time. CD4, CD8alpha, NKG2D, NKG2ACE and other markers guided sorting of pooled cutaneous lymph node cells. The specimen sequenced was CD4+ T cells sorted from a lymph node. Receptor source: a C3H/HeJ mouse with alopecia areata. Mouse MHC haplotype: H2-k.

This clone turned up a few times. Germline and genes: mouse. The read finishes 4 residues shy of the CDR3 end, and the germline J gene is used to complete it. The sample carries other DNA sequences with the same CDR3. The rearrangement uses TRBV1 and TRBJ2-1; TRBD1 aligns across 11 bases. Germline loops: CDR1 NSQYPW, CDR2 LRSPGD (reference sequence). Unmatched junction bases numbered 2, after V lost 3 bases and J lost 4 bases. This CDR3 contains 15 residues. CDR3 residues: CTCSAGQGAYAEQFF. The sequenced CDR3 bases are TGCACCTGCAGTGCCGGACAGGGGGCGTATGCT. The full variable domain, with the rest looked up from reference TRBV1 and TRBJ2-1, is VTLLEQNPRWRLVPRGQAVNLRCILKNSQYPWMSWYQQDLQKQLQWLFTLRSPGDKEVKSLPGADYLATRVTDTELRLQVANMSQGRTLYCTCSAGQGAYAEQFFGPGTRLTVL.

As concerns this clone: Gene names denote mouse genes. The read ends 4 residues early relative to the CDR3; the germline J gene fills the gap. The sample contains more than one DNA sequence encoding this CDR3. The chain employs TRBV13-2 and TRBJ2-1; D ambiguous. The V gene lost 0 bases and the J gene lost 2 bases, with 9 bases spanning the gap. Germline assignment: CDR1 NNHNN and CDR2 SYGAGS (reference sequence). The length of the CDR3 is 15 residues. CDR3 sequence reads: CASGDAGRDYAEQFF. The covered CDR3 bases are TGTGCCAGCGGTGATGCAGGCCGGGACTATGCT.

With respect to this clone: These gene names are mouse names. The CDR3 is cut off 4 residues early in the read; its end comes from the germline J gene. The gene calls are TRBV31 and TRBJ2-3; 10 positions match TRBD1. Germline lookup yields CDR1 GKSSPN and CDR2 SITVG. Germline trimming cut 3 bases from V and 1 base from J; bases unmatched to any gene: 7. The CDR3 length is 16 residues. The CDR3 here is CAWSQGTGDGAETLYF. CDR3 bases read: TGTGCCTGGAGCCAAGGGACAGGGGATGGTGCAGAA.

This clone was counted only a few times. This is likely an artifact of a read error, given a far larger clone one base away. Gene names and germline match the mouse. With the read ending 4 residues before the CDR3 end, the germline J gene is used to fill in that end. At the DNA level, this CDR3 is encoded by other sequences in the same sample as well. The chain combines TRBV5 with TRBJ2-2; D is unclear. The CDR3 runs 12 residues. Trimming left V 1 base short and J 5 bases short, with 2 bases between. Germline V CDR1 and CDR2: LGHNA, YNLKQL (reference sequence). CDR3 sequence reads: CASSQGTGQLYF. The CDR3 DNA, read in part, is TGTGCCAGCAGCCAAGGGACCGGG.

This clone was seen at least ten times. Gene and germline names: mouse. The chain's CDR3 is CASSRAWGSAETLYF. The DNA read from the CDR3 is TGTGCTAGCAGTAGAGCCTGGGGCAGTGCAGAA. The V and J genes are TRBV17 and TRBJ2-3; D is perhaps TRBD2 (6 bases). With the read ending 4 residues before the CDR3 end, the germline J gene is used to fill in that end. The V gene lost 1 base and the J gene lost 0 bases, with 8 bases spanning the gap. The CDR3 is 15 residues long. Germline lookup yields CDR1 MNHDT and CDR2 YYDKIL. Complete variable domain (other parts from reference TRBV17 and TRBJ2-3): DTTVKQNPRYKLARVGKPVNLICSQTMNHDTMYWYQKKPNQAPKLLLFYYDKILNREADTFEKFQSSRPNNSFCSLYIGSAGLEYSAMYLCASSRAWGSAETLYFGSGTRLTVL.

On this clone itself: Genes here carry mouse names. Coverage ceases 4 residues before the CDR3 finishes, and the germline J gene fills in the end. The gene calls are TRBV13-1 and TRBJ2-1, with 8 positions matching TRBD2. The V segment lost 6 bases and the J segment 1 base; nucleotides outside the gene matches: 3. The CDR3 consists of 14 residues. In germline, CDR1 is NSHNY, CDR2 SYGAGN. Here the CDR3 reads CASILGANYAEQFF. Partial CDR3 DNA: TGTGCCAGCATACTGGGGGCCAACTATGCT.

This clone showed up just a few times. Gene names denote mouse genes. The read stops 4 residues short of the end of the CDR3; the missing end is completed from the germline J gene. The chain links TRBV19 to TRBJ2-2; 9 bases match TRBD2. The trim removed 5 bases at V and 0 bases at J, leaving 5 bases unmatched. CDR1 is FNHDT, CDR2 SITEND, per germline (reference sequence). The length of the CDR3 is 16 residues. Partial CDR3 DNA: TGTGCCAGCAGCTCGACTGGGGGCTCAAACACCGGG. Amino acids: CASSSTGGSNTG. The full CDR3 sequence reads CASSSTGGSNTGQLYF.

With respect to this clone: The germline and genes are mouse ones. Read data end 4 residues before the CDR3 end; the end is taken from the germline J gene. Other DNA sequences in the same sample also yield this CDR3. The V gene is TRBV1, the J gene TRBJ2-7; maybe TRBD1 (6 bases). The CDR3 sequence is 12 residues long. CDR1 and CDR2 (germline): NSQYPW, LRSPGD (reference sequence). CDR3 bases read: TGCACCTGCAGTGGGGACACATAT. Residues: CTCSGDTY. Given in full, the CDR3 is CTCSGDTYEQYF.

This clone has more than one count but fewer than ten. Mouse gene names apply. Read data end 4 residues before the CDR3 end; the end is taken from the germline J gene. The chain recombines TRBV1 with TRBJ2-5; D not resolved. The CDR3 is 13 residues long. V lost 2 bases and J 3 bases, leaving 6 bases between the germline ends. CDR1 NSQYPW and CDR2 LRSPGD come from the germline V gene (reference sequence). The CDR3 loop is CTCSAMGQDTQYF. Incomplete CDR3 DNA: TGCACCTGCAGTGCAATGGGTCAAGAC.

This clone was seen more than once but under ten times. Each gene name is a mouse one. The read terminates 4 residues ahead of where the CDR3 ends, so the germline J gene completes it. Other DNA sequences in this sample translate to the same CDR3. The chain links TRBV1 to TRBJ2-2, with 10 bases matching TRBD1. Germline CDR1 NSQYPW, CDR2 LRSPGD (reference sequence). V gave up 1 base and J gave up 4 bases; unmatched junction bases: 3. The CDR3 is made up of 16 amino acids. The CDR3: CTCSAGQGATTGQLYF. The CDR3 DNA, read in part, is TGCACCTGCAGTGCAGGACAGGGGGCGACCACCGGG.

Details on this clone: Germline and genes here are mouse. Read coverage stops 3 residues before the CDR3 terminus; the germline J gene supplies the remainder. The V and J genes are TRBV29 and TRBJ1-6; the D is unclear. TRBJ1-6 is marked as an open reading frame, function uncertain. The length of the CDR3 is 12 residues. V was pared by 7 bases and J by 11 bases, with 12 bases between. Germline V gene lookup returns CDR1 MSHET and CDR2 SYDVDS. The sequenced part of the CDR3 DNA is TGTGCTAGCATCCTCCCCAGGCCGCCC. Its protein product is CASILPRPP. The entire CDR3 sequence reads CASILPRPPLYF.

About this clone: Gene labels here are mouse ones. The read gets to within 4 residues of the CDR3 end, and the germline J gene fills in the rest. Other nucleotide sequences in the sample specify the same CDR3. The chain employs TRBV13-1 and TRBJ2-3; 8 bases are a match to TRBD1. CDR1 is NSHNY and CDR2 is SYGAGN in the germline V gene. The CDR3 length is 16 residues. V was clipped by 0 bases and J by 3 bases; unmatched bases: 6. CDR3 sequence: CASSDAGQGAAETLYF. CDR3 DNA, as far as it was read: TGTGCCAGCAGTGATGCTGGCCAGGGGGCAGCAGAA.

As concerns this clone: Mouse germline and gene names are used. The read stops 4 residues short of the end of the CDR3; the missing end is completed from the germline J gene. The genes are TRBV5 and TRBJ2-1, with 10 bases that match TRBD1. This CDR3 is built from 16 residues. From germline, CDR1 is LGHNA and CDR2 YNLKQL (reference sequence). V was pared by 3 bases and J by 0 bases, with 2 bases of the junction left unmatched. CDR3 sequence: CASSQRDRGNYAEQFF. The CDR3 bases that were read are TGTGCCAGCAGCCAGAGGGACAGGGGTAACTATGCT.

In the case of this clone: Gene and germline names: mouse. The read is 4 residues too short to cover the CDR3 end, so that end is filled in from the germline J gene. The rearrangement uses TRBV19 and TRBJ2-5; D possibly corresponds to TRBD1 (6 bases). The V gene's germline CDR1 is FNHDT and CDR2 SITEND (reference sequence). V was trimmed by 4 bases and J by 0 bases, leaving 9 bases between them. This CDR3 spans 14 amino acids. CDR3 bases read: TGTGCCAGCAGTGGACAGATTAACCAAGAC. Encoded protein: CASSGQINQD. The whole CDR3 sequence reads CASSGQINQDTQYF.

Comment on this clone: Genes here carry mouse names. The read ends 4 residues shy of where the CDR3 ends; the end is completed using the germline J gene. The chain joins TRBV13-2 to TRBJ2-7; the match to TRBD1 covers 9 bases. Germline lookup yields CDR1 NNHNN and CDR2 SYGAGS (reference sequence). With V trimmed by 1 base and J by 1 base, 3 bases remained unmatched. This CDR3 is built from 15 residues. The covered CDR3 bases are TGTGCCAGCGGTGATCTACAGGGGGCGTCCTAT. This gives the protein CASGDLQGASY. The whole CDR3 is CASGDLQGASYEQYF.

This clone was counted a few times. Germline and genes here are mouse. The CDR3 sequence is CASSEQGGQDTQYF. CDR3 DNA (partial): TGTGCCAGCAGTGAGCAGGGGGGCCAAGAC. The V call is TRBV13-3, the J call TRBJ2-5, with D possibly matching TRBD1 (7 bases). The missing CDR3 end, 4 residues past where the read stops, is filled in from the germline J gene. This CDR3 is 14 amino acids long. The V end lost 2 bases, the J end lost 2 bases, and 9 bases lay between the germline ends. Germline lookup yields CDR1 NNHDY and CDR2 SYVADS.

This clone was counted only a few times. Genes and germline come from the mouse. Read coverage stops 4 residues before the CDR3 terminus; the germline J gene supplies the remainder. The chain joins TRBV13-3 to TRBJ2-5, with 7 nucleotides matching TRBD1. This CDR3 has 13 amino acids. CDR1 and CDR2 from the germline V gene are NNHDY and SYVADS. The part of the CDR3 DNA that was read is TGTGCCAGCAGTGATACAGGGGAAGAC. Its protein is CASSDTGED. The CDR3 as a whole reads CASSDTGEDTQYF.

Of note for this clone: Gene and germline names: mouse. The read ends 4 residues shy of where the CDR3 ends; the end is completed using the germline J gene. This specimen includes other DNA sequences encoding the same CDR3. The chain employs TRBV19 and TRBJ1-1; TRBD1 agrees at 11 bases. J gave up 4 bases and V 5 bases, and 1 base lay outside the gene matches. CDR3 length equals 13 residues. The germline CDR1 and CDR2 sequences are FNHDT and SITEND (reference sequence). CDR3 sequence: CASRGTGGTEVFF. CDR3 bases read: TGTGCCAGCAGAGGGACAGGGGGCACA. The full variable domain, its missing parts supplied by reference TRBV19 and TRBJ1-1, is GGIITQTPKFLIGQEGQKLTLKCQQNFNHDTMYWYRQDSGKGLRLIYYSITENDLQKGDLSEGYDASREKKSSFSLTVTSAQKNEMAVFLCASRGTGGTEVFFGKGTRLTVV.

In regard to this clone: Gene names and germline refer to mouse. The missing CDR3 end, 4 residues past where the read stops, is filled in from the germline J gene. The chain couples TRBV13-1 to TRBJ2-7; D unresolved. CDR1 and CDR2 from the germline V gene are NSHNY and SYGAGN. CDR3 length: 12 residues. V lost 2 bases to trimming and J lost 3 bases, with 6 bases between them. CDR3 sequence reads: CASSDQIYEQYF. The DNA read from the CDR3 is TGTGCCAGCAGTGACCAGATCTAT.

Comment on this clone: All gene names here are mouse names. The sequence runs out 4 residues before the end of the CDR3; the remainder is reconstructed from the germline J gene. This sample includes further DNA sequences coding for the same CDR3. The chain couples TRBV31 to TRBJ2-5, with a tentative D call TRBD2 (7 bases). CDR1 is GKSSPN and CDR2 is SITVG in the germline V gene. The CDR3 has 14 residues. V shed 0 bases and J shed 3 bases, with 10 bases lying between them. The sequenced part of the CDR3 DNA is TGTGCCTGGAGTCTAGGGGGGGGTCAAGAC. It translates to CAWSLGGGQD. In full, the CDR3 is CAWSLGGGQDTQYF. The whole variable domain, remainder taken from reference TRBV31 and TRBJ2-5, is AQTIHQWPVAEIKAVGSPLSLGCTIKGKSSPNLYWYWQATGGTLQQLFYSITVGQVESVVQLNLSASRPKDDQFILSTEKLLLSHSGFYLCAWSLGGGQDTQYFGPGTRLLVL.